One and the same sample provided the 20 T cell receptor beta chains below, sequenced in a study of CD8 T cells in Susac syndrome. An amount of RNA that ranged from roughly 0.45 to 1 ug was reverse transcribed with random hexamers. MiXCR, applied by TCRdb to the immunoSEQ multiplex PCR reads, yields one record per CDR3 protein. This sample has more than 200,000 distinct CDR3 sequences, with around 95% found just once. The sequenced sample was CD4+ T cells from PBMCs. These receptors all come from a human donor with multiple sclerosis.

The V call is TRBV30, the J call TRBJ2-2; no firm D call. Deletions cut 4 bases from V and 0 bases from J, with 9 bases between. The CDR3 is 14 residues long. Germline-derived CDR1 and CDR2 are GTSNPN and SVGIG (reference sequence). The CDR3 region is CAWKPGANTGELFF. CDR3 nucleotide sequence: TGTGCCTGGAAGCCTGGGGCGAACACCGGGGAGCTGTTTTTT.

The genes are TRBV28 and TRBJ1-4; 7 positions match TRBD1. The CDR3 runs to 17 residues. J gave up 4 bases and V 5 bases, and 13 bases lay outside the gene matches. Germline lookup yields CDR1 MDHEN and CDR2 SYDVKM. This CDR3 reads CASSDHAGQPYNEKLFF. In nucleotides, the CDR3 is TGTGCCAGCAGTGACCATGCGGGACAGCCTTATAATGAAAAACTGTTTTTT. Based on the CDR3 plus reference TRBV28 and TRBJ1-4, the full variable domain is DVKVTQSSRYLVKRTGEKVFLECVQDMDHENMFWYRQDPGLGLRLIYFSYDVKMKEKGDIPEGYSVSREKKERFSLILESASTNQTSMYLCASSDHAGQPYNEKLFFGSGTQLSVL.

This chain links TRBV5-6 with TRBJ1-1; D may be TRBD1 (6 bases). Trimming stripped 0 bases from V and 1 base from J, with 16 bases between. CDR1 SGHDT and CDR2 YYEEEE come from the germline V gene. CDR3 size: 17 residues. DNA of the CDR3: TGTGCCAGCAGCTTGGAGTTTCGGGGGGCAAAGAACACTGAAGCTTTCTTT. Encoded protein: CASSLEFRGAKNTEAFF.

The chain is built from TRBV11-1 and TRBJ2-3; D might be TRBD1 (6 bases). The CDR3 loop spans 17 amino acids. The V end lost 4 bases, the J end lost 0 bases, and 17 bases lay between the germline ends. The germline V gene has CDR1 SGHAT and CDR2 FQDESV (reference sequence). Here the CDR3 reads CASSSKGQGLSTDTQYF. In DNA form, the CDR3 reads TGTGCCAGCAGCTCTAAGGGGCAGGGGTTGAGCACAGATACGCAGTATTTT. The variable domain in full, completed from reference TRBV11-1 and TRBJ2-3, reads EAEVAQSPRYKITEKSQAVAFWCDPISGHATLYWYRQILGQGPELLVQFQDESVVDDSQLPKDRFSAERLKGVDSTLKIQPAELGDSAMYLCASSSKGQGLSTDTQYFGPGTRLTVL.

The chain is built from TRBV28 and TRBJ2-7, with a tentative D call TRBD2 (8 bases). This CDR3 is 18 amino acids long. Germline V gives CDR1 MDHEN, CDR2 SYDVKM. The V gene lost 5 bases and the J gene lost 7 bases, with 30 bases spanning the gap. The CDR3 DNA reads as TGTGCCAGCAGTCCCCTTTATCATCAGGGGGGACTAGTTAGGGAGCAGTACTTC. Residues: CASSPLYHQGGLVREQYF.

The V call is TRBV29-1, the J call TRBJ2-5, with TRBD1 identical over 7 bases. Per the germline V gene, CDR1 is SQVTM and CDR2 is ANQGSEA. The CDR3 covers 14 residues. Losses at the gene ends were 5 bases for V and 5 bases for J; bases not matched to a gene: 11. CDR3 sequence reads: CSVIPGTVRETQYF. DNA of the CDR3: TGCAGCGTTATTCCCGGGACAGTTAGGGAGACCCAGTACTTC.

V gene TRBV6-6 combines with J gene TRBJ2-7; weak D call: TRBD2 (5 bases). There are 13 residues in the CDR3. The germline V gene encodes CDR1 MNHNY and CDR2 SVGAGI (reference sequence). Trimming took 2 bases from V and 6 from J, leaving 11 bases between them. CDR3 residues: CASSYPSSSEQYV. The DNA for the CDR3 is TGTGCCAGCAGTTACCCTTCTAGCAGCGAGCAGTACGTC.

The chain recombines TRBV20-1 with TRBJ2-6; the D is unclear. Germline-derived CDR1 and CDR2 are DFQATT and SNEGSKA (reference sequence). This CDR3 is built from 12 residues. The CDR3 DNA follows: TGCAGCTGCGTCTCTGGGGCCAACGTCCTGACTTTC. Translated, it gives CSCVSGANVLTF.

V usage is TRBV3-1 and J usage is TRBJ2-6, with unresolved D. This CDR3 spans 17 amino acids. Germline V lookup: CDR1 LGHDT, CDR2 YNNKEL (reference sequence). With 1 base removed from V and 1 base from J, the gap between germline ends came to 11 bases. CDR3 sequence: CASSQARPMSGANVLTF. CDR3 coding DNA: TGTGCCAGCAGCCAAGCCAGGCCAATGTCTGGGGCCAACGTCCTGACTTTC.

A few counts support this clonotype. CDR3 coding DNA: TGCAGTGCTAGACAGGGTTTTGGGGGCTACACCTTC. As protein: CSARQGFGGYTF. The rearrangement uses TRBV20-1 and TRBJ1-2; D possibly corresponds to TRBD1 (5 bases). V was shortened by 2 bases and J by 8 bases, with 12 bases between the two germline ends. The CDR3 extends over 12 amino acids. Per the germline V gene, CDR1 is DFQATT and CDR2 is SNEGSKA (reference sequence).

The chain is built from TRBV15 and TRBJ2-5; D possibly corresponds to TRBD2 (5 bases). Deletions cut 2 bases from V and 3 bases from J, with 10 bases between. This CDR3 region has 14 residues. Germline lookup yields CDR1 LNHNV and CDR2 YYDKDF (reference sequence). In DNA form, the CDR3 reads TGTGCCACCAGCAGACCGGGATTAAAAGAGACCCAGTACTTC. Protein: CATSRPGLKETQYF.

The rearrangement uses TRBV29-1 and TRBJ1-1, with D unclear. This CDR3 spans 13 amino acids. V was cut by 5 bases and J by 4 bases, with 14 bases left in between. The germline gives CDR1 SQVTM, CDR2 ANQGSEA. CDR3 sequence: CSVREKGSTEAFF. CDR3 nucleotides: TGCAGCGTTAGAGAAAAGGGTTCCACTGAAGCTTTCTTT.

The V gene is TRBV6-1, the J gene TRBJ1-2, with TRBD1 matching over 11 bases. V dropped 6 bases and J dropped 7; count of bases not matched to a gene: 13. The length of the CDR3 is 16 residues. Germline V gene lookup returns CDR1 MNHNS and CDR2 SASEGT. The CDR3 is CASRSALGQGAVGYTF. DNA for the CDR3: TGTGCCAGCAGATCCGCTCTAGGACAGGGGGCTGTTGGCTACACCTTC.

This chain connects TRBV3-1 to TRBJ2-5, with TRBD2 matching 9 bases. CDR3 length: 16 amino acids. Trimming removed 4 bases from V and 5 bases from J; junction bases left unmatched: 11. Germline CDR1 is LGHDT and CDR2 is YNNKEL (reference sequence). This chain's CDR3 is CASSPQAAGGPETQYF. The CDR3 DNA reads TGTGCCAGCAGCCCGCAAGCCGCGGGGGGGCCGGAGACCCAGTACTTC.

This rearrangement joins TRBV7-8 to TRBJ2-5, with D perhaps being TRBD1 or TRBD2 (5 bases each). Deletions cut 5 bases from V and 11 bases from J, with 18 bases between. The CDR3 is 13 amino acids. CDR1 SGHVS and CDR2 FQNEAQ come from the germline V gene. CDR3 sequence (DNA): TGTGCCAGCAGCCCCCTTCGGGGCGAGGCTCAGTACTTC. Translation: CASSPLRGEAQYF.

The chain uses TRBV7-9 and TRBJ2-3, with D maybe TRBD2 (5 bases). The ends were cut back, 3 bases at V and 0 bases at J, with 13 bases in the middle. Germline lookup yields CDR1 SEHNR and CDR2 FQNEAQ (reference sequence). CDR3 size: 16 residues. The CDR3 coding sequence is TGTGCCAGCAGCTTCCTAGCTTTAGGGAGCACAGATACGCAGTATTTT. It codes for CASSFLALGSTDTQYF.

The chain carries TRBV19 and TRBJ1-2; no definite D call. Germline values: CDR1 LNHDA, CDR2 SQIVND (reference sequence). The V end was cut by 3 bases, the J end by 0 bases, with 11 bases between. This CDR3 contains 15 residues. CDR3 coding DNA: TGTGCCAGTAGTATCGGTACAGCAGCTAACTATGGCTACACCTTC. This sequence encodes CASSIGTAANYGYTF.

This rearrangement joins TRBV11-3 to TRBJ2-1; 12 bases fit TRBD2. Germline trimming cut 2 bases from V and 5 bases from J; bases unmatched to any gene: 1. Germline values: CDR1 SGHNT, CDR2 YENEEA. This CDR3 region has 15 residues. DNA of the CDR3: TGTGCCAGCAGCTTATCTAGCGGGAGGGACAATGAGCAGTTCTTC. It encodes CASSLSSGRDNEQFF. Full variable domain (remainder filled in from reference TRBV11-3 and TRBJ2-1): EAGVVQSPRYKIIEKKQPVAFWCNPISGHNTLYWYLQNLGQGPELLIRYENEEAVDDSQLPKDRFSAERLKGVDSTLKIQPAELGDSAVYLCASSLSSGRDNEQFFGPGTRLTVL.

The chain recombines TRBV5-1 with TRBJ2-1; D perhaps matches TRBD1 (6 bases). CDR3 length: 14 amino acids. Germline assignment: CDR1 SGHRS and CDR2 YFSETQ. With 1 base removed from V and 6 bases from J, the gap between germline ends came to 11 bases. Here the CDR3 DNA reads TGCGCCAGCAGCTTGAATGCAGGGGTCAATGAGCAGTTCTTC. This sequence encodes CASSLNAGVNEQFF.

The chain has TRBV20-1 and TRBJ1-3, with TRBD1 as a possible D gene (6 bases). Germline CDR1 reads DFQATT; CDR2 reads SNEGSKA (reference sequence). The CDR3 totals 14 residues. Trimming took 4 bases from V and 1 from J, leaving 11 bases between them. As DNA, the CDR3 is TGCAGTGCTACAAGACAGGCTTCTGGAAACACCATATATTTT. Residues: CSATRQASGNTIYF.